This is a list of T cell receptor beta chains from one sample in a study of T cells in Graves' hyperthyroidism and ophthalmopathy. One entry per CDR3 protein, called by TCRdb with MiXCR from the multiplex PCR reads. Among a few hundred thousand distinct CDR3 sequences listed, approximately 18% were seen once. Sequences were obtained from blood. All receptors derive from a young man with Graves' ophthalmopathy. Each CDR3 is given with its conserved first and last residue. A D gene is named only where the DNA matches it firmly. Part of the rows lack a size; the others show once, few, many or a class for expanded clones.

clone_size d_call j_call v_call cdr3_aa cdr3_nt
many . TRBJ1-2 TRBV7-9 CASSTDRTRNNYGYTF TGTGCCAGCAGCACAGACCGGACACGGAATAACTATGGCTACACCTTC
. TRBD2 TRBJ2-3 TRBV20-1 CSASGEGTDTQYF TGCAGTGCCTCTGGGGAGGGAACAGATACGCAGTATTTT
. . TRBJ2-4 TRBV24-1 CATRRGIGQSAKNIQYF TGTGCCACCAGGAGAGGGATAGGGCAATCGGCCAAAAACATTCAGTACTTC
many . TRBJ2-2 TRBV12-3/TRBV12-4 CASSWTATRVGELFF TGTGCCAGCAGTTGGACAGCAACTAGGGTCGGGGAGCTGTTTTTT
. TRBD1 TRBJ1-5 TRBV27 CSSKQGREGQPQHF TGTTCATCTAAACAGGGGAGAGAAGGTCAGCCCCAGCATTTT
few . TRBJ2-3 TRBV5-8 CASSPFRGGGGTDTQYF TGTGCCAGCAGCCCCTTCAGGGGCGGGGGCGGTACAGATACGCAGTATTTT
many TRBD2 TRBJ2-1 TRBV29-1 CSVASGGFNEQFF TGCAGCGTTGCTAGCGGGGGGTTCAATGAGCAGTTCTTC
many . TRBJ1-1 TRBV7-9 CASSLDANTEAFF TGTGCCAGCAGCTTGGATGCGAACACTGAAGCTTTCTTT
many . TRBJ2-7 TRBV11-3 CASSTYHEQYF TGTGCCAGCAGCACGTATCACGAGCAGTACTTC
many . TRBJ1-1 TRBV20-1 CSARPPGLKNTEAFF TGCAGTGCTAGACCCCCGGGACTTAAGAACACTGAAGCTTTCTTT
many TRBD2 TRBJ2-5 TRBV7-2 CASSLPNSGGPGQETQYF TGTGCCAGCAGCTTACCGAATAGCGGGGGGCCGGGGCAAGAGACCCAGTACTTC
. . TRBJ1-2 TRBV20-1 CSARDIGEAGKDGYTF TGCAGTGCTAGAGATATCGGGGAGGCAGGGAAAGATGGCTACACCTTC
. . TRBJ2-4 TRBV7-9 CASSLGVSIQYF TGTGCCAGCAGCTTAGGGGTGAGCATTCAGTACTTC
many . TRBJ2-2 TRBV12-3/TRBV12-4 CASSLQGSNTGELFF TGTGCCAGCAGTCTTCAGGGATCGAACACCGGGGAGCTGTTTTTT
. . TRBJ1-2 TRBV20-1 CSATQARTGGYTF TGCAGTGCTACCCAGGCCCGCACGGGGGGCTACACCTTC
few . TRBJ1-5 TRBV20-1 CSAPRLGPSNQPQHF TGCAGTGCGCCCCGACTTGGCCCGAGCAATCAGCCCCAGCATTTT
many TRBD1 TRBJ2-3 TRBV5-1 CASSFRTGGADTQYF TGCGCCAGCAGCTTTAGGACAGGGGGCGCAGATACGCAGTATTTT
many TRBD1 TRBJ1-2 TRBV5-1 CASSLGQGALDGYTF TGCGCCAGCAGCTTGGGACAGGGGGCGCTTGATGGCTACACCTTC
many . TRBJ1-1 TRBV13 CASSLYGALSLEAFF TGTGCCAGCAGCTTATACGGGGCTTTATCTTTGGAAGCTTTCTTT
few TRBD1 TRBJ2-7 TRBV20-1 CSATTGGRDEQYF TGCAGTGCTACGACAGGGGGCCGGGACGAGCAGTACTTC
. TRBD1 TRBJ1-5 TRBV6-1 CASTPGQGYQPQHF TGTGCCAGCACCCCGGGACAGGGGTATCAGCCCCAGCATTTT
few TRBD2 TRBJ2-1 TRBV10-3 CAISESAGGPAGEQFF TGTGCCATCAGTGAGTCGGCGGGGGGCCCTGCCGGTGAGCAGTTCTTC
many . TRBJ1-1 TRBV20-1 CSARDLGEAFF TGCAGTGCTAGAGACTTAGGAGAAGCTTTCTTT
. TRBD2 TRBJ2-1 TRBV10-3 CATSSGGANEQFF TGTGCCACCTCTAGCGGGGGGGCCAATGAGCAGTTCTTC
. . TRBJ2-5 TRBV7-8 CASSLGWGRETQYF TGTGCCAGCAGCTTAGGTTGGGGTAGAGAGACCCAGTACTTC
once . TRBJ1-6 TRBV20-1 CSARPRGEMYNSPLHF TGCAGTGCTAGACCCCGGGGGGAGATGTATAATTCACCCCTCCACTTT
many . TRBJ2-7 TRBV3-1 CASSHLDQDKQYF TGTGCCAGCAGCCACCTGGACCAGGACAAGCAGTACTTC
few . TRBJ2-2 TRBV9 CASSPTGRESGELFF TGTGCCAGCAGCCCCACGGGCCGCGAGTCCGGGGAGCTGTTTTTT
few . TRBJ2-3 TRBV5-8 CASSRPGTSTDTQYF TGTGCCAGCAGCCGGCCCGGGACTTCCACAGATACGCAGTATTTT
few . TRBJ1-6 TRBV15 CATSRVDSSPLHF TGTGCCACCAGCAGAGTGGACAGTTCACCCCTCCACTTT
. TRBD1 TRBJ1-5 TRBV6-1 CASDIGTGSFQPQHF TGTGCCAGCGATATCGGGACAGGGAGTTTTCAGCCCCAGCATTTT
. . TRBJ2-1 TRBV7-6 CASSFTQTNEQFF TGTGCCAGCAGCTTTACACAGACCAATGAGCAGTTCTTC
few TRBD2 TRBJ2-7 TRBV13 CASSPGRATTYEQYF TGTGCCAGCAGCCCCGGGAGGGCGACTACCTACGAGCAGTACTTC
. . TRBJ1-1 TRBV7-8 CASSRSQGLEAFF TGTGCCAGCAGCCGCTCGCAGGGCTTGGAAGCTTTCTTT
many TRBD2 TRBJ2-7 TRBV20-1 CSATTFELAGVYEQYF TGCAGTGCTACAACTTTTGAGCTAGCGGGGGTTTACGAGCAGTACTTC
many . TRBJ2-3 TRBV15 CATSETRLAMGSTDTQYF TGTGCCACCAGCGAGACTCGCCTAGCGATGGGTAGCACAGATACGCAGTATTTT
. . TRBJ1-5 TRBV27 CASRRSSNQPQHF TGTGCCAGCAGGAGAAGTAGCAATCAGCCCCAGCATTTT
many . TRBJ1-2 TRBV5-1 CASSLGADGYTF TGTGCCAGCAGCTTGGGGGCGGATGGCTACACCTTC
many . TRBJ2-1 TRBV12-3/TRBV12-4 CASSLVRGYDEQFF TGTGCCAGCAGTTTAGTCAGGGGCTATGATGAGCAGTTCTTC